One sample yielded the 30 T cell receptor beta chains listed below, sequenced in a study of cytotoxic CD8 clonotypes in ibrutinib-treated CLL. Here immunoSEQ multiplex PCR was the method, and the copy in TCRdb shows in-frame clones only, minus some. The table shows 150,000 or so clones, with approximately 83% occurring only once. The source was PBMCs, collected after 24 months of ibrutinib treatment. Source of these receptors: a human donor with chronic lymphocytic leukemia.

The gene calls are TRBV9 and TRBJ1-2; 8 nucleotides line up with TRBD1. With 4 bases clipped from V and 6 bases from J, the junction kept 8 bases outside the gene matches. Germline V CDR1 and CDR2: SGDLS, YYNGEE. This CDR3 has 14 amino acids. Here the CDR3 reads CASSNLGTGDGYTF. CDR3 in DNA: TGTGCCAGCAGCAACCTCGGGACAGGCGATGGCTACACCTTC.

V is TRBV5-1 and J is TRBJ1-3, with 9 positions matching TRBD1. This CDR3 has 14 amino acids. V shed 3 bases, J shed 4 bases, and the junction held 2 bases outside the gene matches. CDR1 is SGHRS, CDR2 YFSETQ, per germline. The CDR3 DNA reads as TGCGCCAGCAGCTCGGGGACAGGGGGAAACACCATATATTTT. Translating gives CASSSGTGGNTIYF.

The chain has TRBV30 and TRBJ2-5; D possibly corresponds to TRBD1 (8 bases). V was pared by 4 bases and J by 0 bases, with 15 bases between. This CDR3 is built from 15 residues. From germline, CDR1 is GTSNPN and CDR2 SVGIG (reference sequence). In DNA form, the CDR3 reads TGTGCCTGGACTCACAGGGGGGGGTACCAAGAGACCCAGTACTTC. Protein product: CAWTHRGGYQETQYF.

This CDR3 is CASSRLVNYEQYF. Written as DNA, the CDR3 is TGTGCCAGCAGCCGACTAGTAAACTACGAGCAGTACTTC. J is TRBJ2-7 and V is TRBV6-5; TRBD2 is a possible D gene (6 bases). Trimming removed 6 bases at V and 3 bases at J, with 12 bases between. The germline gives CDR1 MNHEY, CDR2 SVGAGI. This CDR3 is 13 amino acids long.

The rearrangement links TRBV4-3 to TRBJ2-2; D is perhaps TRBD2 (7 bases). This CDR3 spans 16 amino acids. Trimming pared 2 bases from V and 6 bases from J, leaving 16 bases between. CDR1 is LGHNA and CDR2 is YSLEER in the germline V gene. The CDR3 loop reads CASSQRAGAPPGELFF. As DNA, the CDR3 is TGCGCCAGCAGCCAAAGGGCGGGGGCCCCCCCCGGGGAGCTGTTTTTT.

This clone was detected a few times. This chain connects TRBV27 to TRBJ2-1; 7 positions agree with TRBD2. The CDR3 spans 15 residues. J lost 3 bases, V lost 4 bases, and 6 bases had no gene match. Germline V CDR1 and CDR2: MNHEY, SMNVEV (reference sequence). CDR3 in amino acids: CASSSAGPRYNEQFF. CDR3 DNA: TGTGCCAGCAGTTCAGCGGGACCACGCTACAATGAGCAGTTCTTC.

CDR3 in DNA: TGTGCCTGGAAGGGGGGACTATTCAATAATTCACCCCTCCACTTT. Translating gives CAWKGGLFNNSPLHF. The gene calls are TRBV30 and TRBJ1-6; possible D gene TRBD1, 6 bases. The CDR3 extends over 15 amino acids. Germline values: CDR1 GTSNPN, CDR2 SVGIG (reference sequence). Trimming left V 4 bases short and J 5 bases short, with 15 bases between.

This rearrangement joins TRBV29-1 to TRBJ2-3, with 16 bases aligning to TRBD2. Germline loops: CDR1 SQVTM, CDR2 ANQGSEA. This CDR3 region has 16 residues. Unmatched junction bases numbered 7, after V lost 3 bases and J lost 7 bases. The CDR3 DNA reads TGCAGCGTTGAGGGGGGGACTAGCGGGAGGGCATATACGCAGTATTTT. This translates into CSVEGGTSGRAYTQYF.

This sequence joins TRBV6-1 and TRBJ2-5, with 7 bases that match TRBD2. V was clipped by 7 bases and J by 4 bases; unmatched bases: 9. Per the germline V gene, CDR1 is MNHNS and CDR2 is SASEGT. CDR3 size: 14 residues. The CDR3 spells CASKVGGPGETQYF. DNA of the CDR3: TGTGCCAGCAAGGTGGGAGGGCCTGGAGAGACCCAGTACTTC.

This chain links TRBV29-1 with TRBJ2-5, with D possibly TRBD2 on 6 matching bases. Germline CDR1 is SQVTM and CDR2 is ANQGSEA. This CDR3 comprises 14 residues. V lost 0 bases and J lost 2, with 10 bases in between. CDR3: CSVEDLGGQETQYF. In DNA, the CDR3 is TGCAGCGTTGAAGATCTCGGGGGACAAGAGACCCAGTACTTC.

Worth noting for this clone: Additional DNA sequences in this sample encode the identical CDR3. The V call is TRBV20-1, the J call TRBJ2-5, with D unresolved. Germline values: CDR1 DFQATT, CDR2 SNEGSKA (reference sequence). V gave up 3 bases and J gave up 2 bases, with 1 base separating them. The CDR3 sequence is 10 residues long. As DNA, the CDR3 is TGCAGTGCTAGGCAAGAGACCCAGTACTTC. Translated, it gives CSARQETQYF.

The V gene is TRBV18, the J gene TRBJ2-7; 10 bases are shared with TRBD1. The germline gives CDR1 KGHSH, CDR2 LQKENI. This CDR3 region has 14 residues. Unmatched junction bases numbered 4, after V lost 3 bases and J lost 5 bases. CDR3 DNA: TGTGCCAGCTCACCTAGGACAGGGGGGGACGAGCAGTACTTC. Translated, it gives CASSPRTGGDEQYF. Full variable domain (rest looked up from reference TRBV18 and TRBJ2-7): NAGVMQNPRHLVRRRGQEARLRCSPMKGHSHVYWYRQLPEEGLKFMVYLQKENIIDESGMPKERFSAEFPKEGPSILRIQQVVRGDSAAYFCASSPRTGGDEQYFGPGTRLTVT.

The chain links TRBV5-6 to TRBJ2-3, with a possible D match to TRBD1 (6 bases). This CDR3 comprises 17 residues. From germline, CDR1 is SGHDT and CDR2 YYEEEE. V gave up 4 bases and J gave up 3 bases, with 21 bases separating them. DNA for the CDR3: TGTGCCAGCAGCGTACCGGGACAACGAAAAACGACAGATACGCAGTATTTT. As protein: CASSVPGQRKTTDTQYF. Variable domain in full (rest from reference TRBV5-6 and TRBJ2-3): DAGVTQSPTHLIKTRGQQVTLRCSPKSGHDTVSWYQQALGQGPQFIFQYYEEEERQRGNFPDRFSGHQFPNYSSELNVNALLLGDSALYLCASSVPGQRKTTDTQYFGPGTRLTVL.

In its sample, this clone was seen once. Written as DNA, the CDR3 is TGTGCCAGCAGCTCCGCGTGGGACGGCCACTACGAGCAGTACTTC. Protein: CASSSAWDGHYEQYF. The rearrangement uses TRBV7-9 and TRBJ2-7; the D call may be TRBD1 or TRBD2 (5 bases each). The length of the CDR3 is 15 residues. V was pared by 4 bases and J by 3 bases, with 16 bases between. CDR1 is SEHNR and CDR2 is FQNEAQ in the germline V gene (reference sequence).

The V call is TRBV2, the J call TRBJ2-2; TRBD1 matches at 11 bases. Per the germline V gene, CDR1 is SNHLY and CDR2 is FYNNEI. J was trimmed by 7 bases and V by 8 bases; bases with no gene match: 6. The CDR3 covers 14 residues. CDR3 in amino acids: CASLGQGAHGELFF. In DNA, the CDR3 is TGTGCCAGCCTTGGACAGGGGGCGCACGGGGAGCTGTTTTTT.

The V call is TRBV28, the J call TRBJ2-7, with 10 bases aligning to TRBD1. J gave up 3 bases and V 5 bases, and 10 bases lay outside the gene matches. Germline-derived CDR1 and CDR2 are MDHEN and SYDVKM. The CDR3 spans 16 residues. The CDR3, as DNA: TGTGCCAGCAGTAGAGGGCCGGGACAGGGGCTCTACGAGCAGTACTTC. It codes for CASSRGPGQGLYEQYF.

The V gene is TRBV28, the J gene TRBJ1-2; 7 bases fit TRBD1. Trimming at V came to 4 bases and at J to 4 bases, leaving 9 bases not matched to a gene. CDR3 length equals 15 residues. CDR1 is MDHEN and CDR2 is SYDVKM in the germline V gene. The CDR3 protein is CASSSSGTAPYGYTF. The CDR3 nucleotides read TGTGCCAGCAGTTCCTCCGGGACAGCTCCCTATGGCTACACCTTC.

The rearrangement links TRBV29-1 to TRBJ2-5, with TRBD1 matching over 7 bases. The V segment lost 5 bases and the J segment 5 bases; nucleotides outside the gene matches: 8. The CDR3 consists of 13 residues. Germline CDR1 reads SQVTM; CDR2 reads ANQGSEA. The CDR3 sequence: CSVPQGVGETQYF. The CDR3 DNA sequence: TGCAGCGTTCCTCAGGGGGTCGGGGAGACCCAGTACTTC.

This chain connects TRBV28 to TRBJ2-7, with 13 bases matching TRBD2. V was clipped by 6 bases and J by 3 bases; unmatched bases: 5. This CDR3 region has 15 residues. The germline gives CDR1 MDHEN, CDR2 SYDVKM. The DNA of the CDR3 is TGTGCCAGCAGCTATCGGACTAGCGGGGGCTACGAGCAGTACTTC. Residues: CASSYRTSGGYEQYF.

This sequence joins TRBV6-5 and TRBJ2-7, with D unclear. Trimming pared 2 bases from V and 2 bases from J, leaving 13 bases between. This CDR3 contains 15 residues. Germline-derived CDR1 and CDR2 are MNHEY and SVGAGI. The CDR3 spells CASSYRVNPAYEQYF. The CDR3 nucleotides are TGTGCCAGCAGTTACAGGGTTAACCCCGCCTACGAGCAGTACTTC.

The chain carries TRBV28 and TRBJ2-7; D is uncertain. CDR1 and CDR2 from the germline V gene are MDHEN and SYDVKM. The CDR3 contains 13 residues. The V end was cut by 5 bases, the J end by 4 bases, with 12 bases between. The DNA of the CDR3 is TGTGCCAGCAGTCCACCATCGCTGTACGAGCAGTACTTC. Amino acid sequence: CASSPPSLYEQYF.

The chain is built from TRBV5-1 and TRBJ2-7, with a possible D match to TRBD2 (5 bases). CDR3 length equals 13 residues. The V end lost 0 bases, the J end lost 2 bases, and 6 bases lay between the germline ends. From germline, CDR1 is SGHRS and CDR2 YFSETQ. The CDR3 DNA reads TGCGCCAGCAGCTTGGACGGGGCCTACGAGCAGTACTTC. Its translation is CASSLDGAYEQYF.

This chain links TRBV14 with TRBJ2-3, with TRBD2 matching 8 bases. CDR3 length: 20 residues. The V gene end was trimmed by 0 bases and the J gene end by 3 bases; junction bases not matched to a gene: 17. Per germline, CDR1 SGHDN and CDR2 FVKESK. In nucleotides, the CDR3 is TGTGCCAGCAGCCAAGATCTGCGGGCGTCTGTCGGGGGGGATACAGATACGCAGTATTTT. Amino acid sequence: CASSQDLRASVGGDTDTQYF.

The chain recombines TRBV6-1 with TRBJ1-5, with D unclear. The CDR3 has 15 amino acids. Germline values: CDR1 MNHNS, CDR2 SASEGT. The V gene lost 6 bases and the J gene lost 4 bases, with 16 bases spanning the gap. The CDR3, as DNA: TGTGCCAGCAGGTCGGAAGGCGCAACAAATCAGCCCCAGCATTTT. Its protein product is CASRSEGATNQPQHF.

A few counts support this clone. This chain links TRBV6-6 with TRBJ1-5, with TRBD1 as a possible D gene (6 bases). CDR3 length: 14 amino acids. The V gene's germline CDR1 is MNHNY and CDR2 SVGAGI (reference sequence). Between the trimmed V and J ends, which lost 7 bases and 7 bases, there was a span of 17 bases. The CDR3 DNA is TGTGCCAGCACCCCGACCGGGGGGCCCCAGCCCCAGCATTTT. This encodes CASTPTGGPQPQHF.

CDR3 in DNA: TGTGCCAGCAGTTCGTCGCGAGGGTGGGATACGCAGTATTTT. Amino acids: CASSSSRGWDTQYF. V is TRBV27 and J is TRBJ2-3, with D possibly being TRBD2 (5 bases). Germline V gives CDR1 MNHEY, CDR2 SMNVEV (reference sequence). The CDR3 is 14 residues long. V was cut by 4 bases and J by 6 bases, with 14 bases left in between.

The chain links TRBV28 to TRBJ2-3; the match to TRBD1 covers 8 bases. The CDR3 has 13 amino acids. Germline V gene lookup returns CDR1 MDHEN and CDR2 SYDVKM. The V and J ends lost 5 bases and 13 bases, in that order; junction bases with no gene match: 11. The CDR3 reads CASSPAGQGDEYF. The DNA of the CDR3 is TGTGCCAGCAGTCCCGCAGGACAGGGAGACGAGTATTTT.

This chain uses TRBV10-3 with TRBJ1-2; D ambiguous. CDR1 ENHRY and CDR2 SYGVKD come from the germline V gene. This CDR3 is 15 amino acids long. The V end was cut by 2 bases, the J end by 5 bases, with 15 bases between. CDR3 bases: TGTGCCATCAGTGAGATCCGAGAACCCATGTATGGCTACACCTTC. It translates to CAISEIREPMYGYTF.

The chain employs TRBV19 and TRBJ2-3, with TRBD1 identical over 12 bases. The CDR3 is 17 amino acids. Germline V gene sequence: CDR1 LNHDA, CDR2 SQIVND (reference sequence). The V gene end was trimmed by 4 bases and the J gene end by 2 bases; junction bases not matched to a gene: 7. CDR3 in DNA: TGTGCCAGTAGTACGTCCGGGACAGGGGGCATCACAGATACGCAGTATTTT. Translated: CASSTSGTGGITDTQYF.

The J gene is TRBJ2-3, the V gene TRBV28; weak D call: TRBD1 (5 bases). Germline V lookup: CDR1 MDHEN, CDR2 SYDVKM. This CDR3 has 14 amino acids. Trimming took 6 bases from V and 4 from J, leaving 14 bases between them. The CDR3 coding sequence is TGTGCCAGCAGCGGACAACCCAGGGCAGATACGCAGTATTTT. It specifies CASSGQPRADTQYF.